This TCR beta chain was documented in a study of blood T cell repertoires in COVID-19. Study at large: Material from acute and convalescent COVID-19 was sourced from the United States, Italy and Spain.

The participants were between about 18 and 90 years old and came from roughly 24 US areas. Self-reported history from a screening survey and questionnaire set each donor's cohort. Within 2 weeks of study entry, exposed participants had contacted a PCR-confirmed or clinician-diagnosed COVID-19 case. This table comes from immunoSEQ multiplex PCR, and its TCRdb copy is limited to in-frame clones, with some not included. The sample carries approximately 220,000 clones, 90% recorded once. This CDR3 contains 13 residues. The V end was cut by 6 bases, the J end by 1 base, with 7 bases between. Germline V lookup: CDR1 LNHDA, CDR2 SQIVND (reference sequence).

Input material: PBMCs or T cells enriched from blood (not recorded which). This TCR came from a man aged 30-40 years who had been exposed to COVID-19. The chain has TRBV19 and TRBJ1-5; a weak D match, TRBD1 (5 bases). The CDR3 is CASSQGSNQPQHF. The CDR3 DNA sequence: TGTGCCAGTAGCCAGGGCAGCAATCAGCCCCAGCATTTT.